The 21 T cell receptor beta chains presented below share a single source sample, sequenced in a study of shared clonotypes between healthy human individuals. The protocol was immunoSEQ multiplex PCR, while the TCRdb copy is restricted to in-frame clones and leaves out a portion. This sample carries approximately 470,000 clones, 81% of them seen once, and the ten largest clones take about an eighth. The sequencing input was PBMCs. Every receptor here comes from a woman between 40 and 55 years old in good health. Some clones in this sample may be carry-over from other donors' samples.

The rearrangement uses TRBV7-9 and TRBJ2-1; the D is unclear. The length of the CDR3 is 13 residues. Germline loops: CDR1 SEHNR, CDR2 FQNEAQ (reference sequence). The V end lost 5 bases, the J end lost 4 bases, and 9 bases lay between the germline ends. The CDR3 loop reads CASSPEGYNEQFF. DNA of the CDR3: TGTGCCAGCAGCCCAGAAGGGTACAATGAGCAGTTCTTC.

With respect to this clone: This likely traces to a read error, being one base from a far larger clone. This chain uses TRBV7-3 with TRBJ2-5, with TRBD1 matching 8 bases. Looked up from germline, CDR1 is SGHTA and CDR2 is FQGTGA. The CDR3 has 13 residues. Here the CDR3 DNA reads TGTGCCGGCAGCCGCGGACAGGGAGAGACCCAGTACTTC. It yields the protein CAGSRGQGETQYF.

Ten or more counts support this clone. The CDR3 spells CASSLLAGVGNEQFF. Here the CDR3 DNA reads TGCGCCAGCAGCCTTCTAGCGGGAGTAGGAAATGAGCAGTTCTTC. This rearrangement joins TRBV4-1 to TRBJ2-1, with 10 nucleotides matching TRBD2. Germline V gives CDR1 MGHRA, CDR2 YSYEKL. V was pared by 4 bases and J by 7 bases, with 7 bases of the junction left unmatched. The CDR3 sequence is 15 residues long.

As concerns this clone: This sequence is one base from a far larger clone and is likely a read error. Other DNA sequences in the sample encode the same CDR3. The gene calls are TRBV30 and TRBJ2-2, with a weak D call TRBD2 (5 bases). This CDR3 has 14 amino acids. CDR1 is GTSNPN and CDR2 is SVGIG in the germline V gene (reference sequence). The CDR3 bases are TGTGCCTGGAGTCGGGTAGGGTTGTACGGGGAGCTGTTCTTT. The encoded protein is CAWSRVGLYGELFF.

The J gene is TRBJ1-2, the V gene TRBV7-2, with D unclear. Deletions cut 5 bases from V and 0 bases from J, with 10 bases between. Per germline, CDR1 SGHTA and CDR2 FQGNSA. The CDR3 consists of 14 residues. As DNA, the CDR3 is TGTGCCAGCAGCCTCCAGACGTCTAACTATGGCTACACCTTC. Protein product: CASSLQTSNYGYTF. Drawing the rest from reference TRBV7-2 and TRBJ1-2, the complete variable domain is GAGVSQSPSNKVTEKGKDVELRCDPISGHTALYWYRQSLGQGLEFLIYFQGNSAPDKSGLPSDRFSAERTGGSVSTLTIQRTQQEDSAVYLCASSLQTSNYGYTFGSGTRLTVV.

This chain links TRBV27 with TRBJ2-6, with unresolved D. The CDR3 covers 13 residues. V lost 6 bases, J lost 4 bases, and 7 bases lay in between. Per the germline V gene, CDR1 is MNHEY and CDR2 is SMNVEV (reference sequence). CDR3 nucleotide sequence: TGTGCCAGCAGATTTAGGGGGGCCAACGTCCTGACTTTC. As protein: CASRFRGANVLTF.

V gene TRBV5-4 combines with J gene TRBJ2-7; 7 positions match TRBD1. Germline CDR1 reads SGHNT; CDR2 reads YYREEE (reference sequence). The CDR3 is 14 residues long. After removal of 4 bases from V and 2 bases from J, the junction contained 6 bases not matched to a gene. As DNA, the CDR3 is TGTGCCAGCAGCCCGGGACAGCTCACCTACGAGCAGTACTTC. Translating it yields CASSPGQLTYEQYF. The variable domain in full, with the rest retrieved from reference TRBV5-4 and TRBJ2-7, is ETGVTQSPTHLIKTRGQQVTLRCSSQSGHNTVSWYQQALGQGPQFIFQYYREEENGRGNFPPRFSGLQFPNYSSELNVNALELDDSALYLCASSPGQLTYEQYFGPGTRLTVT.

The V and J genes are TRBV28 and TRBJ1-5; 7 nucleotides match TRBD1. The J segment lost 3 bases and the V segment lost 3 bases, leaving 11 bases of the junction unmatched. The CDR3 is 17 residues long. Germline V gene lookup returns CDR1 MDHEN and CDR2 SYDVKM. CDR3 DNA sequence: TGTGCCAGCAGTTTTTTAGGGGGGACAGCTTCCAATCAGCCCCAGCATTTT. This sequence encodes CASSFLGGTASNQPQHF.

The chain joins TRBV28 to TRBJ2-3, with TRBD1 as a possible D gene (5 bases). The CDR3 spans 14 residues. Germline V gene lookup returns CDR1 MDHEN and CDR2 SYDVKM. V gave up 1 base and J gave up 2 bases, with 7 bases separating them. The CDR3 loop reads CASSLYRSTDTQYF. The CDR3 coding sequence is TGTGCCAGCAGTTTATACAGGTCCACAGATACGCAGTATTTT. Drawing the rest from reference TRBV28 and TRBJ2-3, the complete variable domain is DVKVTQSSRYLVKRTGEKVFLECVQDMDHENMFWYRQDPGLGLRLIYFSYDVKMKEKGDIPEGYSVSREKKERFSLILESASTNQTSMYLCASSLYRSTDTQYFGPGTRLTVL.

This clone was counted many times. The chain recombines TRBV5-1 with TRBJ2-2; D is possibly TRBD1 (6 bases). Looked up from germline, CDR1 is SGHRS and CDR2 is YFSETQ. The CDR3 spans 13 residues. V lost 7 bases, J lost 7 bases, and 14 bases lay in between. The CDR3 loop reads CASRPGVGGELFF. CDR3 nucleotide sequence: TGCGCCAGCCGTCCAGGGGTTGGCGGGGAGCTGTTTTTT.

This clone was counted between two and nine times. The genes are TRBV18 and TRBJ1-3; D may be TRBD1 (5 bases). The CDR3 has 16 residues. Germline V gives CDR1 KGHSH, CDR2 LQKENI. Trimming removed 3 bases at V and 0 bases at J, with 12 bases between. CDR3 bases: TGTGCCAGCTCACCGAGGGGCGGAAGCTCTGGAAACACCATATATTTT. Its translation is CASSPRGGSSGNTIYF.

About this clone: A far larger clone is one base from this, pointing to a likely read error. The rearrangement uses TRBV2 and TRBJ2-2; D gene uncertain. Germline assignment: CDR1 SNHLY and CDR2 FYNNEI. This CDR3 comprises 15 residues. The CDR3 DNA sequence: TGTGCCGGCAGTGAGGCGGAACCGAACACCGGGGAGCTGTTTTTT. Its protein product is CAGSEAEPNTGELFF. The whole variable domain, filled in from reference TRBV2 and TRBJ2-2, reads EPEVTQTPSHQVTQMGQEVILRCVPISNHLYFYWYRQILGQKVEFLVSFYNNEISEKSEIFDDQFSVERPDGSNFTLKIRSTKLEDSAMYFCAGSEAEPNTGELFFGEGSRLTVL.

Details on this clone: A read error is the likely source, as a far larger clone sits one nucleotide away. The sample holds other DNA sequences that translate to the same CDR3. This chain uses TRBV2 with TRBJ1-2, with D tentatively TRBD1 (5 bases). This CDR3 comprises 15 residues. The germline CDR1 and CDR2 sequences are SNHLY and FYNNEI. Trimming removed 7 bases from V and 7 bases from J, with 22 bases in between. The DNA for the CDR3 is TGTGCCAGCACGCCAGGGCAGGGCTCCCTAGGTGGCTACACCTTC. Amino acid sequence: CASTPGQGSLGGYTF.

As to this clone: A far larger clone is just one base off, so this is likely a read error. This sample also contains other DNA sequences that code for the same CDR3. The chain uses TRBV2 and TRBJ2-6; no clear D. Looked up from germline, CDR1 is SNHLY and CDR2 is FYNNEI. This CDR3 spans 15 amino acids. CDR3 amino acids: CASKDTYAGANVLTF. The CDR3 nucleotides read TGTGCTAGCAAAGACACCTACGCTGGGGCCAACGTCCTGACTTTC.

The CDR3 protein is CATSSRRRDDTQYF. The CDR3 region has the DNA TGTGCCACCAGCAGTCGACGGCGGGACGATACGCAGTATTTT. The chain carries TRBV15 and TRBJ2-3; D possibly corresponds to TRBD2 (6 bases). The CDR3 extends over 14 amino acids. Germline V lookup: CDR1 LNHNV, CDR2 YYDKDF (reference sequence). V lost 3 bases and J lost 6, with 13 bases in between.

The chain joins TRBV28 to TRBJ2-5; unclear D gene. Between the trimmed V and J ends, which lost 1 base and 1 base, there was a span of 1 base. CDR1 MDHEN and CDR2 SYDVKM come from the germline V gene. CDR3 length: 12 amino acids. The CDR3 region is CASSLFQETQYF. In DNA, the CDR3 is TGTGCCAGCAGTTTATTCCAAGAGACCCAGTACTTC.

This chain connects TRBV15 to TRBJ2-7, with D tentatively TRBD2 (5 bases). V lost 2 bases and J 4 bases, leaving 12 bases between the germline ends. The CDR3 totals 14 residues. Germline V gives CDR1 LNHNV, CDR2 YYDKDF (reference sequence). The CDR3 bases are TGTGCCACCAGCAGATACCCGCCGGGGTACGAGCAGTACTTC. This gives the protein CATSRYPPGYEQYF.

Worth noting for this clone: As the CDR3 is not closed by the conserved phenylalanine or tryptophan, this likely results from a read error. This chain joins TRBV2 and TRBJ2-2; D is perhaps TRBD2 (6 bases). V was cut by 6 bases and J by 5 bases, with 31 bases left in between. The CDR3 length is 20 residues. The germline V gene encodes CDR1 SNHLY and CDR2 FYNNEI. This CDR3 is CASSAVGLPYGEDWTGELFL. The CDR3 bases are TGTGCCAGCAGCGCTGTTGGTCTACCGTACGGGGAGGATTGGACCGGGGAGCTGTTTCTT.

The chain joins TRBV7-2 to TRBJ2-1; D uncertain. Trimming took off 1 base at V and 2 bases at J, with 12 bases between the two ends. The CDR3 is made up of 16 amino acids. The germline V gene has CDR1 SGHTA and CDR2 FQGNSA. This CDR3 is CASSLETAVPYNEQFF. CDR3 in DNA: TGTGCCAGCAGCTTAGAGACGGCGGTTCCCTACAATGAGCAGTTCTTC.

CDR3 amino acids: CAGTRQQGTEAFF. CDR3 coding DNA: TGTGCCGGGACACGACAGCAGGGCACTGAAGCTTTCTTT. The chain employs TRBV30 and TRBJ1-1, with TRBD1 as a possible D gene (6 bases). This CDR3 has 13 amino acids. Per the germline V gene, CDR1 is GTSNPN and CDR2 is SVGIG (reference sequence). The V end lost 8 bases, the J end lost 4 bases, and 17 bases lay between the germline ends.

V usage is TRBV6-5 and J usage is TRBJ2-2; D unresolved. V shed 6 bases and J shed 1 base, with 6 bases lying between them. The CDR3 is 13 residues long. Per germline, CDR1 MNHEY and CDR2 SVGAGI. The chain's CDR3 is CASRLRNTGELFF. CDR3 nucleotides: TGTGCCAGCAGACTCAGGAACACCGGGGAGCTGTTTTTT.